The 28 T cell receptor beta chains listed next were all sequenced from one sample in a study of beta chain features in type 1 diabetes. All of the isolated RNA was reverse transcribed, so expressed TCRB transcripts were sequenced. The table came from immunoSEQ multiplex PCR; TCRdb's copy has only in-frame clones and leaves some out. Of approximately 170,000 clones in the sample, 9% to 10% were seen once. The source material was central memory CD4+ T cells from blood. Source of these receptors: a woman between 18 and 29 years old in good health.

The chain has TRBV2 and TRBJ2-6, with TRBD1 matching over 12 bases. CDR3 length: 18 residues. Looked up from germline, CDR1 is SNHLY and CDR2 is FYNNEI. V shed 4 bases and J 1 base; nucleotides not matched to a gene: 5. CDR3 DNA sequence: TGTGCCAGCAGTGGCGGGACAGGGGGCTTGTCTGGGGCCAACGTCCTGACTTTC. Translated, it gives CASSGGTGGLSGANVLTF.

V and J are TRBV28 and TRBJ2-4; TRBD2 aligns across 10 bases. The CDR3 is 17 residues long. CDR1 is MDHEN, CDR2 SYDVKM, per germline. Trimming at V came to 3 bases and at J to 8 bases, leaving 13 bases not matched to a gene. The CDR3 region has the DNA TGTGCCAGCAGTTTTGGTGCTAGCGGGAGTTTGGGGGACATTCAGTACTTC. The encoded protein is CASSFGASGSLGDIQYF.

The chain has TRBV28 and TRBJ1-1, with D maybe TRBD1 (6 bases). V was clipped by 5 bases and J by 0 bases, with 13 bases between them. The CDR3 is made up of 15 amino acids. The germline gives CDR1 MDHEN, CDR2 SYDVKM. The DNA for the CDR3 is TGTGCCAGCAGTCAAGGGGGAAGCATGAACACTGAAGCTTTCTTT. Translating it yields CASSQGGSMNTEAFF.

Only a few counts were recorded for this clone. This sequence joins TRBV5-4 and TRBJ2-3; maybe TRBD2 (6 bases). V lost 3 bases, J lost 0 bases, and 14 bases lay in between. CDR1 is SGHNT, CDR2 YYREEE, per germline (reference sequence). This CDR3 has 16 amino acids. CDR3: CASSSGVAQSTDTQYF. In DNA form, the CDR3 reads TGTGCCAGCAGCTCGGGGGTGGCGCAGAGCACAGATACGCAGTATTTT. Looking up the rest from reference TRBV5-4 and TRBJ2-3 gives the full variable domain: ETGVTQSPTHLIKTRGQQVTLRCSSQSGHNTVSWYQQALGQGPQFIFQYYREEENGRGNFPPRFSGLQFPNYSSELNVNALELDDSALYLCASSSGVAQSTDTQYFGPGTRLTVL.

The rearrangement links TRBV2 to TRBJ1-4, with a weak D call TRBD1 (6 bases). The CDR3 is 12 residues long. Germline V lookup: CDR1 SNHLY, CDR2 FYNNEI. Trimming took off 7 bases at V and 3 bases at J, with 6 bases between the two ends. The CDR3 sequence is CASNRANEKLFF. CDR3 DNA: TGTGCCAGCAACAGGGCTAATGAAAAACTGTTTTTT.

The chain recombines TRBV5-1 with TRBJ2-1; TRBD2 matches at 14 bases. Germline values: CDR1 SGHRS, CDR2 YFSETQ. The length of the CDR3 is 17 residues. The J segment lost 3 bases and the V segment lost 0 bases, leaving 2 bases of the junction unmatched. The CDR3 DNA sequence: TGCGCCAGCAGCTTGGTGGGACTAGCGGGAGACTACAATGAGCAGTTCTTC. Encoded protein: CASSLVGLAGDYNEQFF. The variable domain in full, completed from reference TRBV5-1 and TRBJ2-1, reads KAGVTQTPRYLIKTRGQQVTLSCSPISGHRSVSWYQQTPGQGLQFLFEYFSETQRNKGNFPGRFSGRQFSNSRSEMNVSTLELGDSALYLCASSLVGLAGDYNEQFFGPGTRLTVL.

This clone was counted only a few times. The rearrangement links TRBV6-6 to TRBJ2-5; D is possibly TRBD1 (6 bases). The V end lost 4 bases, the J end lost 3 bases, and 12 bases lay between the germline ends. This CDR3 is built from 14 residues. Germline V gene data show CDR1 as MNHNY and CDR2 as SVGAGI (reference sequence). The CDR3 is CASSWGLTEETQYF. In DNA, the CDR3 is TGTGCCAGCAGTTGGGGGCTAACAGAAGAGACCCAGTACTTC.

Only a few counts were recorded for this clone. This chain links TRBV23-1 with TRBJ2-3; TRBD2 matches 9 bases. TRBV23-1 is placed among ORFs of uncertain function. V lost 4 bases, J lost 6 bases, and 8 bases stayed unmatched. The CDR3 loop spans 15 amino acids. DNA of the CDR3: TGCGCCAGCAGTCCCCCGGGACTAGCATCCGATACGCAGTATTTT. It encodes CASSPPGLASDTQYF.

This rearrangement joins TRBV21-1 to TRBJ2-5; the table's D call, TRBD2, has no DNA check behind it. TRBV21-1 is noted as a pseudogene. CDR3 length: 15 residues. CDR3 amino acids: CATPRTSGGQETQYF. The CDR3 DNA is TGTGCCACCCCCCGAACTAGCGGGGGGCAAGAGACCCAGTACTTC.

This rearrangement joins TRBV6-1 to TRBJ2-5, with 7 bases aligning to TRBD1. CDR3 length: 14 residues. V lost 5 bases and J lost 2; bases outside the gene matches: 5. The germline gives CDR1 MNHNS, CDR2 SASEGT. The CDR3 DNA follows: TGTGCCAGCAGTCCCCGGGACAGACAAGAGACCCAGTACTTC. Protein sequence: CASSPRDRQETQYF.

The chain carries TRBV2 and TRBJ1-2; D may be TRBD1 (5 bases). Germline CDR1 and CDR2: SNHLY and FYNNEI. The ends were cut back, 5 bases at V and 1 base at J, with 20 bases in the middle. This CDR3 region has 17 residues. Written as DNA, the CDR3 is TGTGCCAGCAGTCGCCCCGCCGGGGGTCAGGATAACTATGGCTACACCTTC. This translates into CASSRPAGGQDNYGYTF.

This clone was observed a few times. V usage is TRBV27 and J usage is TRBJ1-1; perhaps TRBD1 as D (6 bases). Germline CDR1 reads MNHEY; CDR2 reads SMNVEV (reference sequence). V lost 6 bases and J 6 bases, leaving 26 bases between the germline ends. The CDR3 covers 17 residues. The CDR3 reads CASSYPSPGGRRSEAFF. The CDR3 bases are TGTGCCAGCAGCTACCCCTCCCCGGGGGGGCGCCGGTCTGAAGCTTTCTTT.

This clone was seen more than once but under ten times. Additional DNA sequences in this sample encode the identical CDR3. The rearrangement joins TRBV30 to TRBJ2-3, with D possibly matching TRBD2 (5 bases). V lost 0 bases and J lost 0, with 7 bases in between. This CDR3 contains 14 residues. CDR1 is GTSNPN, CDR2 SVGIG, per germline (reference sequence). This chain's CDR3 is CAWSVAVSTDTQYF. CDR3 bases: TGTGCCTGGAGTGTAGCGGTAAGCACAGATACGCAGTATTTT.

CDR3 DNA: TGTGCCAGCAGTCCCCTCACCAGGGCTTCCGAGACCCAGTACTTC. It is translated as CASSPLTRASETQYF. The genes are TRBV28 and TRBJ2-5; maybe TRBD1 (5 bases). V lost 5 bases, J lost 5 bases, and 18 bases lay in between. Germline V gene sequence: CDR1 MDHEN, CDR2 SYDVKM. The CDR3 sequence is 15 residues long.

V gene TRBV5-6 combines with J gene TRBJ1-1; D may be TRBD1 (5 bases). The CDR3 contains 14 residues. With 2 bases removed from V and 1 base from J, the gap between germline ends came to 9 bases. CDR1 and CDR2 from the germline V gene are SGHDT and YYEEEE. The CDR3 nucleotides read TGTGCCAGCAGCTTACAGGTCACGAACACTGAAGCTTTCTTT. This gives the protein CASSLQVTNTEAFF.

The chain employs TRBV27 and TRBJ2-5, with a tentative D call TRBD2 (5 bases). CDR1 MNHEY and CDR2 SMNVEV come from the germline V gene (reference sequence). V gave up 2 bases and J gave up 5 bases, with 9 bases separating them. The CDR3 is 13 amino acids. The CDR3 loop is CASSLRRRETQYF. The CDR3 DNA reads TGTGCCAGCAGTTTAAGGAGGCGTGAGACCCAGTACTTC.

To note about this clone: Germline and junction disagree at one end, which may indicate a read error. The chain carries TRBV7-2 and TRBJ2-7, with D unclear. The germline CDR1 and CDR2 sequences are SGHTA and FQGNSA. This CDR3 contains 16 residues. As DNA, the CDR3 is TGTGCCAGCAGCTTAGATGGGTCAGGTGGTGGCTACAAGCAGTACTTC. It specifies CASSLDGSGGGYKQYF.

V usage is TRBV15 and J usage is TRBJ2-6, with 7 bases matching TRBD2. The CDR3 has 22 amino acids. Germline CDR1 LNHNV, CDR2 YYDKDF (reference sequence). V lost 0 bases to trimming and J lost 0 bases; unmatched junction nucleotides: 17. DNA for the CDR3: TGTGCCACCAGCAGAGATTTGTCCCTCGGCGGGGGATTAAGCTCTGGGGCCAACGTCCTGACTTTC. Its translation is CATSRDLSLGGGLSSGANVLTF.

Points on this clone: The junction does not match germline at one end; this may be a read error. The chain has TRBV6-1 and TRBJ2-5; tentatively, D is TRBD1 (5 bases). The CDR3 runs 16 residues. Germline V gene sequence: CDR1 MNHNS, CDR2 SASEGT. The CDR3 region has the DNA TGTGCCATCAGTGAGAGGAATCAGGACATTCAAGAGACCCAGTACTTC. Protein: CAISERNQDIQETQYF.

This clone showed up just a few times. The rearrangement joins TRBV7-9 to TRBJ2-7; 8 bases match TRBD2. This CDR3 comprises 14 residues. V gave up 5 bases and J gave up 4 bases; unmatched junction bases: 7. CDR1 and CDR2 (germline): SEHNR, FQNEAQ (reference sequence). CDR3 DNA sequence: TGTGCCAGCAGCCGGGGGGGGGACCCATACGAGCAGTACTTC. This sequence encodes CASSRGGDPYEQYF.

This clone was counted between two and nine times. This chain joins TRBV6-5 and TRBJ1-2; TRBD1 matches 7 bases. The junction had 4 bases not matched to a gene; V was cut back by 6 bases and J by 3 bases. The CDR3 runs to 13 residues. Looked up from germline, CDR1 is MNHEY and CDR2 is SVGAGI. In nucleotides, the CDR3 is TGTGCCAGCAGACAGGGGCGGGACTATGGCTACACCTTC. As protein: CASRQGRDYGYTF.

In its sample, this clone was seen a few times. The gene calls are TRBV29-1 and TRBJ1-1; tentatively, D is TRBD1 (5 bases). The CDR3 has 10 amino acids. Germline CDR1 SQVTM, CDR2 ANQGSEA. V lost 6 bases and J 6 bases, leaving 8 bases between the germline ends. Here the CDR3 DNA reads TGCAGCGTCGGGGGGGCTGAAGCTTTCTTT. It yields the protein CSVGGAEAFF.

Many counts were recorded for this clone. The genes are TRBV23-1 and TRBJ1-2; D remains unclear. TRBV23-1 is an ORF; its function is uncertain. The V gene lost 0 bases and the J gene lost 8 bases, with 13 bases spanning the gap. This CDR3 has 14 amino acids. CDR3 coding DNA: TGCGCCAGCAGTCAATCGAGGAGGTCGGGCGGCTACACCTTC. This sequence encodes CASSQSRRSGGYTF.

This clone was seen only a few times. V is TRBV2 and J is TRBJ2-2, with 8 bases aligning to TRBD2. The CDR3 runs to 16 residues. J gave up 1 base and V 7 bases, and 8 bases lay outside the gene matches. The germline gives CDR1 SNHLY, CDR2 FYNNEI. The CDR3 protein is CASTLGLAGNTGELFF. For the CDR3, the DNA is TGTGCCAGCACCCTCGGGCTAGCGGGGAACACCGGGGAGCTGTTTTTT.

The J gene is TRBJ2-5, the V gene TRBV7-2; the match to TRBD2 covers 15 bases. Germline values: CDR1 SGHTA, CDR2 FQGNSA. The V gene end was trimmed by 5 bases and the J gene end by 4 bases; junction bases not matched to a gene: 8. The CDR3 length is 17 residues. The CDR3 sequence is CASSRGLAGGVGETQYF. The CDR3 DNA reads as TGTGCCAGCAGCCGCGGACTAGCGGGAGGGGTGGGAGAGACCCAGTACTTC.

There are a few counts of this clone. CDR3 sequence: CASSWQSNQETQYF. CDR3 coding DNA: TGTGCCAGCAGTTGGCAGTCGAATCAAGAGACCCAGTACTTC. This chain links TRBV6-6 with TRBJ2-5, with D unresolved. Between the trimmed V and J ends, which lost 4 bases and 2 bases, there was a span of 11 bases. Germline-derived CDR1 and CDR2 are MNHNY and SVGAGI (reference sequence). The CDR3 covers 14 residues.

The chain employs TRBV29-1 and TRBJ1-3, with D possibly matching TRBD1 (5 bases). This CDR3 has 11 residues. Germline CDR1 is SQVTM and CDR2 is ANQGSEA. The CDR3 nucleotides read TGCACTATACAGGAGGGAAACACCATATATTTT. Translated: CTIQEGNTIYF.

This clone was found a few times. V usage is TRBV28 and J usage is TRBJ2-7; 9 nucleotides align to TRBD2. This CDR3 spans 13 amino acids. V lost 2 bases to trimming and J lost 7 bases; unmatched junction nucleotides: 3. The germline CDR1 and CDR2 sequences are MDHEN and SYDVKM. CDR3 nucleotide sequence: TGTGCCAGCAGTTTAGGACTAGCGAAAGAGCAGTACTTC. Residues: CASSLGLAKEQYF.